This T cell receptor (beta chain) was sequenced during a study of spatial heterogeneity in lung cancer. This clonotype was picked up many times. What it binds is unknown. Study conclusions and caveats: Alpha and beta chain coverage of tumor T cells was estimated at about 6.7% and 13%, respectively. Counts that tracked tumor mutation counts were those of expanded intratumoral alpha and beta TCRs.

V lost 0 bases to trimming and J lost 0 bases, with 7 bases between them. CDR1 SGDLS and CDR2 YYNGEE come from the germline V gene. The CDR3 sequence is 14 residues long. Described time point: sample taken at primary tumor resection. No cells were sorted before sequencing. The whole RNA sequenced was extracted from tumor, nontumor lung or frozen PBMC. TCRdb itself ran the 5' RACE reads through MiXCR, one entry per CDR3 protein. The table lists about 9,200 distinct CDR3 sequences, 5% of them singletons. The chain employs TRBV9 and TRBJ2-7, with D possibly matching TRBD2 (6 bases). The sample was lung tumor tissue, taken at surgery. The TCR originated in a female donor with early-stage non-small cell lung cancer. CDR3 nucleotide sequence: TGTGCCAGCAGCGTAGACGGGAGCTCCTACGAGCAGTACTTC. As protein: CASSVDGSSYEQYF.